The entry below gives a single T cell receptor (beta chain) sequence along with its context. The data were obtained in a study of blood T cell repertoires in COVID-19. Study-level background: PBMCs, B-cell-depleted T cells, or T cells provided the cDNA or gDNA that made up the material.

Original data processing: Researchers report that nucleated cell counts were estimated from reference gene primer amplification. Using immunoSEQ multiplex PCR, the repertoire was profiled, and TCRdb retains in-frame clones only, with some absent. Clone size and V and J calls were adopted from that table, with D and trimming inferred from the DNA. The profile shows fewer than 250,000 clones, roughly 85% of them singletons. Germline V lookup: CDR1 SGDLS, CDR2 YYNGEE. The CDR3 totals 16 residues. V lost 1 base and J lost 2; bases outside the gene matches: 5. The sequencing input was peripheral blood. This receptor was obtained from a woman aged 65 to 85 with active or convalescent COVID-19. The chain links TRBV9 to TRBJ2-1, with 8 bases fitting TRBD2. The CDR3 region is CASSVIAGSTYNEQFF. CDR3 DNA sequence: TGTGCCAGCAGCGTAATAGCGGGGAGCACCTACAATGAGCAGTTCTTC. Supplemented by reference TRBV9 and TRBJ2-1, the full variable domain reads DSGVTQTPKHLITATGQRVTLRCSPRSGDLSVYWYQQSLDQGLQFLIQYYNGEERAKGNILERFSAQQFPDLHSELNLSSLELGDSALYFCASSVIAGSTYNEQFFGPGTRLTVL.